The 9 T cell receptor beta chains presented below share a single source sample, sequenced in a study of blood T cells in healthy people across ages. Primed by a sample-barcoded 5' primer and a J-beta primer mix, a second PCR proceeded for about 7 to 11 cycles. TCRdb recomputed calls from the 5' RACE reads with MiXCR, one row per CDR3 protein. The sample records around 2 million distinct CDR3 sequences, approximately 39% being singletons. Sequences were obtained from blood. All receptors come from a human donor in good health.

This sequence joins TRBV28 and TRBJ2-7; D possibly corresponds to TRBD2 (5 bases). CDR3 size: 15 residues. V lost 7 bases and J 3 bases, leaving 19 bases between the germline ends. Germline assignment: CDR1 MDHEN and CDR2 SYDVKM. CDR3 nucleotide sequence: TGTGCCAGCAACTTAAGGCGACCGACTAACTACGAGCAGTACTTC. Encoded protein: CASNLRRPTNYEQYF.

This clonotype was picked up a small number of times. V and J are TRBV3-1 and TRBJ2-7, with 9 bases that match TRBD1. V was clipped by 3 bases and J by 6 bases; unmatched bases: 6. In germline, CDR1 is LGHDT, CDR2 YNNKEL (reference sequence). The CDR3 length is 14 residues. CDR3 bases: TGTGCCAGCAGCCAGGACAGGGGCGACTCCGAGCAGTACTTC. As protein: CASSQDRGDSEQYF.

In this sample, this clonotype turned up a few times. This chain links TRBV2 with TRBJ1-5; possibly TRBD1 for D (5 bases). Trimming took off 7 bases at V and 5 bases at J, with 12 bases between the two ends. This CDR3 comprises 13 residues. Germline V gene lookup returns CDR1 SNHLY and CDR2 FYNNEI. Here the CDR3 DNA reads TGTGCCAGCAAATTGGGGGGTCATCAGCCCCAGCATTTT. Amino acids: CASKLGGHQPQHF.

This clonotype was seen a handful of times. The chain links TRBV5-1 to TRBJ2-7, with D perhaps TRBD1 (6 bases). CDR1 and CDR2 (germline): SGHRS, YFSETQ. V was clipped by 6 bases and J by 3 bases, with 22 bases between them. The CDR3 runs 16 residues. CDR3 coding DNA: TGCGCCAGCAAGGGCAGGGGCGCCTTTGGCCTCTACGAGCAGTACTTC. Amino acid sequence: CASKGRGAFGLYEQYF.

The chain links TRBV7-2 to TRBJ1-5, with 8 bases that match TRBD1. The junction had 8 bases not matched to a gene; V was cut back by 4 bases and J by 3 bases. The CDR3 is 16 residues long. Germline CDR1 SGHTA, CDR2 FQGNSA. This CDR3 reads CASSWDRKEDNQPQHF. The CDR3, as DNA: TGTGCCAGCAGCTGGGACAGGAAAGAGGACAATCAGCCCCAGCATTTT.

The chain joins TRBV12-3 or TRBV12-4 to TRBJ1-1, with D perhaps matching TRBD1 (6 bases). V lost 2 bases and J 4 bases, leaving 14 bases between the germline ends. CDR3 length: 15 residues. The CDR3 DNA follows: TGTGCCAGCAGTTTACTTATTGAGGGGGGCACTGAAGCTTTCTTT. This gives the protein CASSLLIEGGTEAFF.

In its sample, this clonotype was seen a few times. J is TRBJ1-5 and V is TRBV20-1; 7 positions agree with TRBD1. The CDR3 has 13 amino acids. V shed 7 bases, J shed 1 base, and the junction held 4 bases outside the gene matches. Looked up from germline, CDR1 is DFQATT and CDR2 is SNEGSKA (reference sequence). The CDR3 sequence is CSGGQSSNQPQHF. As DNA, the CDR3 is TGCAGTGGGGGACAGTCAAGCAATCAGCCCCAGCATTTT.

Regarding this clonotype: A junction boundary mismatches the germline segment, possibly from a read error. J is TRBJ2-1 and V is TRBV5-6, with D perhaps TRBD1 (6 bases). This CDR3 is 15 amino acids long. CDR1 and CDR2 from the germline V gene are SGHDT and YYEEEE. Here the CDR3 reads CASSPGAMSYNKQFF. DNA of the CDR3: TGTGCCAGCAGCCCAGGGGCCATGTCCTACAATAAGCAGTTCTTC.

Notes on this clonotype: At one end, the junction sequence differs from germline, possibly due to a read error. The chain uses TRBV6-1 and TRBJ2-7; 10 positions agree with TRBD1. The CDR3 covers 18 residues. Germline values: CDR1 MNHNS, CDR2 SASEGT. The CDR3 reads CASSPTGTGVGIHHEQYF. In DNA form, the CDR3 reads TGTGCTAGCAGTCCGACCGGGACAGGGGTGGGGATACACCACGAGCAGTACTTC.